These T cell receptor beta chains were read from a single sample in a study of shared clonotypes between healthy human individuals. Here immunoSEQ multiplex PCR was the method, and the copy in TCRdb shows in-frame clones only, minus some. The sample yields more than 1,200,000 clones, roughly 98.5% seen once. Material: naive CD4+ T cells sorted from blood. The receptors stem from a young man in good health. The CDR3 runs from the conserved cysteine through the conserved F or W. D genes are given only for firm matches. Only some rows state a clone size, as once, few, many or a class for expanded clones.

j_call d_call clone_size v_call cdr3_aa cdr3_nt
TRBJ2-1 TRBD1 once TRBV11-2 CASSLEPGQINNYEQFF TGTGCCAGCAGCTTAGAACCGGGACAGATTAATAACTATGAGCAGTTCTTC
TRBJ1-2 . . TRBV4-2 CASSQDRREGGYTF TGTGCCAGCAGCCAAGATCGACGAGAGGGTGGCTACACCTTC
TRBJ1-5 . . TRBV4-3 CASSQEPALPQHF TGCGCCAGCAGCCAAGAACCGGCTTTGCCCCAGCATTTT
TRBJ1-1 . . TRBV25-1 CASSQPRGGDTEAFF TGTGCCAGCAGTCAACCCCGGGGAGGGGACACTGAAGCTTTCTTT
TRBJ1-5 . . TRBV11-2 CASSLGTVNDQPQHF TGTGCCAGCAGCTTAGGGACAGTTAATGACCAGCCCCAGCATTTT
TRBJ1-2 . . TRBV4-3 CASSQDDGSNYGYTF TGCGCCAGCAGCCAAGATGACGGATCTAACTATGGCTACACCTTC
TRBJ2-2 . . TRBV5-1 CASSYRRVKGGELFF TGCGCCAGCAGTTACCGCAGGGTAAAAGGCGGGGAGCTGTTTTTT
TRBJ2-1 . . TRBV4-1 CASSQFVPSHEQFF TGCGCCAGCAGCCAATTTGTACCGAGCCATGAGCAGTTCTTC
TRBJ1-1 . . TRBV7-9 CASSSQGDNTEAFF TGTGCCAGCAGCTCCCAGGGCGATAACACTGAAGCTTTCTTT
TRBJ2-7 TRBD2 . TRBV18 CASSPLLAGPSSYEQYF TGTGCCAGCTCACCACTACTAGCGGGACCAAGCTCCTACGAGCAGTACTTC
TRBJ2-5 . . TRBV5-4 CASSSTLQETQYF TGTGCCAGCAGCTCGACACTACAAGAGACCCAGTACTTC
TRBJ2-7 TRBD1 . TRBV28 CASRRTGGSYEQYF TGTGCCAGCAGGAGGACAGGGGGATCCTACGAGCAGTACTTC
TRBJ1-3 . . TRBV4-1 CASSQQILSGNTIYF TGCGCCAGCAGCCAACAGATCCTCTCTGGAAACACCATATATTTT
TRBJ2-1 TRBD2 . TRBV29-1 CSVAAVSGKYNEQFF TGCAGCGTTGCGGCTGTTAGCGGGAAATACAATGAGCAGTTCTTC
TRBJ2-7 . . TRBV28 CASSFREISYEQYF TGTGCCAGCAGTTTTAGGGAAATTTCCTACGAGCAGTACTTC
TRBJ2-3 . . TRBV4-1 CASSQESGLSTDTQYF TGCGCCAGCAGCCAAGAAAGCGGTCTAAGCACAGATACGCAGTATTTT
TRBJ2-6 . . TRBV27 CASSLTGASGANVLTF TGTGCCAGCAGTTTAACGGGTGCGTCTGGGGCCAACGTCCTGACTTTC